The 19 T cell receptor beta chains given below trace back to one sample, sequenced in a study of T cell responses to AZD1222 COVID-19 vaccine. Method: immunoSEQ multiplex PCR; TCRdb's copy keeps in-frame clones and lacks some. The sample has around 110,000 clones, approximately 90% seen once. The starting material was peripheral blood, obtained 28 days after the second AZD1222 dose. The source of these receptors is an adult who received the AZD1222 COVID-19 vaccine.

The chain has TRBV6-5 and TRBJ1-1, with 7 positions matching TRBD1. V shed 6 bases and J 3 bases; nucleotides not matched to a gene: 7. The germline V gene has CDR1 MNHEY and CDR2 SVGAGI. The CDR3 covers 14 residues. The DNA for the CDR3 is TGTGCCAGCAGGAAGACAGGGTCGGACACTGAAGCTTTCTTT. Translation gives CASRKTGSDTEAFF.

The V gene is TRBV30, the J gene TRBJ1-1; a possible D gene is TRBD1 (6 bases). The germline V and J ends were trimmed by 4 bases and 1 base, with 10 bases remaining between them. The germline gives CDR1 GTSNPN, CDR2 SVGIG (reference sequence). The CDR3 is 13 residues long. The CDR3 coding sequence is TGTGCCTGGAACATGGACAGGAACACTGAAGCTTTCTTT. Translated: CAWNMDRNTEAFF. Together with reference TRBV30 and TRBJ1-1, the CDR3 gives the full variable domain: SQTIHQWPATLVQPVGSPLSLECTVEGTSNPNLYWYRQAAGRGLQLLFYSVGIGQISSEVPQNLSASRPQDRQFILSSKKLLLSDSGFYLCAWNMDRNTEAFFGQGTRLTVV.

A single count supports this clone. The chain combines TRBV11-3 with TRBJ2-3; 9 bases agree with TRBD2. The CDR3 consists of 15 residues. V was pared by 3 bases and J by 7 bases, with 8 bases of the junction left unmatched. Germline loops: CDR1 SGHNT, CDR2 YENEEA. This CDR3 reads CASSFEAGGFNTQYF. The CDR3 DNA is TGTGCCAGCAGCTTTGAAGCGGGAGGTTTCAATACGCAGTATTTT.

The chain couples TRBV28 to TRBJ2-2, with TRBD2 matching over 16 bases. Germline-derived CDR1 and CDR2 are MDHEN and SYDVKM. V was clipped by 6 bases and J by 4 bases; unmatched bases: 2. The CDR3 is 16 residues long. DNA for the CDR3: TGTGCCAGCAGGGGACTAGCGGGGGGGCCCACCGGGGAGCTGTTTTTT. Amino acid sequence: CASRGLAGGPTGELFF.

V gene TRBV5-4 combines with J gene TRBJ2-2, with 9 bases lining up with TRBD2. Germline V CDR1 and CDR2: SGHNT, YYREEE (reference sequence). This CDR3 spans 17 amino acids. The V and J ends lost 0 bases and 7 bases, in that order; junction bases with no gene match: 10. CDR3 in amino acids: CASSLGLAGAANGELFF. For the CDR3, the DNA is TGTGCCAGCAGCTTGGGATTAGCGGGAGCGGCGAACGGGGAGCTGTTTTTT.

Of note for this clone: The same CDR3 arises from other DNA sequences in this sample as well. This chain uses TRBV7-2 with TRBJ2-5; no clear D. The germline gives CDR1 SGHTA, CDR2 FQGNSA. V was clipped by 0 bases and J by 1 base, with 6 bases between them. The CDR3 has 14 residues. The CDR3 DNA follows: TGTGCCAGCAGCTTAGCGCTGGCCCAAGAGACCCAGTACTTC. Protein sequence: CASSLALAQETQYF.

The rearrangement joins TRBV5-1 to TRBJ2-5, with TRBD2 as a possible D gene (5 bases). CDR3 size: 14 residues. Per germline, CDR1 SGHRS and CDR2 YFSETQ. Trimming cost V 4 bases and J 5 bases, with 15 bases left between them. Written as DNA, the CDR3 is TGCGCCAGCAGCCTCCCCTCTAGCAGGGAGACCCAGTACTTC. Amino acid sequence: CASSLPSSRETQYF.

In nucleotides, the CDR3 is TGTGCCAGTAGTATTGGGAGTTTAAGTGGGGACAGCTACGAGCAGTACTTC. This sequence encodes CASSIGSLSGDSYEQYF. The genes are TRBV19 and TRBJ2-7, with 7 bases identical to TRBD1. V shed 3 bases, J shed 3 bases, and the junction held 14 bases outside the gene matches. The CDR3 has 17 amino acids. Germline values: CDR1 LNHDA, CDR2 SQIVND (reference sequence).

The rearrangement links TRBV20-1 to TRBJ1-2; D uncertain. V was cut by 5 bases and J by 8 bases, with 6 bases left in between. In germline, CDR1 is DFQATT, CDR2 SNEGSKA (reference sequence). This CDR3 region has 9 residues. The CDR3 loop is CSASGGYTF. In DNA form, the CDR3 reads TGCAGTGCTTCCGGCGGCTACACCTTC.

The genes are TRBV7-2 and TRBJ2-5; D uncertain. The CDR3 has 12 amino acids. From germline, CDR1 is SGHTA and CDR2 FQGNSA. Trimming took 8 bases from V and 1 from J, leaving 8 bases between them. The CDR3 loop reads CASGRPQETQYF. The DNA of the CDR3 is TGTGCCAGCGGCCGGCCCCAAGAGACCCAGTACTTC. Together with reference TRBV7-2 and TRBJ2-5, the CDR3 gives the full variable domain: GAGVSQSPSNKVTEKGKDVELRCDPISGHTALYWYRQSLGQGLEFLIYFQGNSAPDKSGLPSDRFSAERTGGSVSTLTIQRTQQEDSAVYLCASGRPQETQYFGPGTRLLVL.

The genes are TRBV18 and TRBJ2-7; TRBD1 is a possible D gene (6 bases). CDR1 is KGHSH and CDR2 is LQKENI in the germline V gene. Trimming stripped 5 bases from V and 6 bases from J, with 11 bases between. This CDR3 region has 12 residues. The CDR3 DNA follows: TGTGCCAGCTCAATCCAGACAGGCGAGCAGTACTTC. It specifies CASSIQTGEQYF.

The chain joins TRBV3-1 (or the pseudogene TRBV3-2) to TRBJ1-1; 7 bases match TRBD1. CDR3 size: 16 residues. From germline, CDR1 is LGHDT and CDR2 YNNKEL (reference sequence). The ends lost 4 bases at V and 0 bases at J; junction bases unmatched: 8. As DNA, the CDR3 is TGTGCCAGCAGCCCCCGGGACAGATACTTGAACACTGAAGCTTTCTTT. It is translated as CASSPRDRYLNTEAFF.

For the CDR3, the DNA is TGTGCCAGCAGGAAGGGACCAGGAGGCAATCAGCCCCAGCATTTT. Its translation is CASRKGPGGNQPQHF. The chain links TRBV6-5 to TRBJ1-5, with a weak D call TRBD1 (5 bases). Trimming shortened V by 6 bases and J by 2 bases, and 14 bases separated the two germline ends. In germline, CDR1 is MNHEY, CDR2 SVGAGI. This CDR3 has 15 amino acids.

The genes are TRBV7-7 and TRBJ2-7; the D gene is possibly TRBD1 (5 bases). Trimming shortened V by 10 bases and J by 5 bases, and 15 bases separated the two germline ends. Germline V gives CDR1 SSHAT, CDR2 FNYEAQ (reference sequence). CDR3 size: 12 residues. CDR3 bases: TGTGCCATGAATTTAGGGGTTCACGAGCAGTACTTC. As protein: CAMNLGVHEQYF.

This chain uses TRBV29-1 with TRBJ1-4, with TRBD1 identical over 10 bases. This CDR3 is built from 13 residues. CDR1 and CDR2 from the germline V gene are SQVTM and ANQGSEA. V was pared by 7 bases and J by 7 bases, with 6 bases of the junction left unmatched. CDR3 loop: CSGARDRGEKLFF. CDR3 coding DNA: TGCAGCGGCGCCCGGGACAGGGGTGAAAAACTGTTTTTT.

The chain links TRBV19 to TRBJ1-5, with D possibly matching TRBD1 (6 bases). The CDR3 is made up of 18 amino acids. The germline gives CDR1 LNHDA, CDR2 SQIVND (reference sequence). The V and J ends lost 4 bases and 0 bases respectively, with 19 bases between them. This CDR3 is CASSTTGRGPYSNQPQHF. CDR3 bases: TGTGCCAGTAGTACCACAGGGAGGGGCCCCTATAGCAATCAGCCCCAGCATTTT.

CDR3 DNA: TGTGCCAGCAGTCCCGGGAGGGCAGGGCAGCCCCAGCATTTT. This gives the protein CASSPGRAGQPQHF. The chain employs TRBV6-5 and TRBJ1-5, with D possibly being TRBD1 (5 bases). V was pared by 5 bases and J by 7 bases, with 15 bases between. Germline V gives CDR1 MNHEY, CDR2 SVGAGI. This CDR3 has 14 residues.

V gene TRBV12-3 or TRBV12-4 combines with J gene TRBJ2-1, with D unclear. CDR3 size: 12 residues. The germline V and J ends were trimmed by 3 bases and 6 bases, with 6 bases remaining between them. In DNA, the CDR3 is TGTGCCAGCAGTTTTAACAGCAATGAGCAGTTCTTC. This codes for CASSFNSNEQFF.

The chain has TRBV19 and TRBJ1-5; possible D gene TRBD1, 5 bases. This CDR3 spans 14 amino acids. The germline gives CDR1 LNHDA, CDR2 SQIVND (reference sequence). Trimming left V 7 bases short and J 0 bases short, with 10 bases between. CDR3 sequence: CASTRQYSNQPQHF. The CDR3 DNA is TGTGCCAGTACGAGACAGTATAGCAATCAGCCCCAGCATTTT.